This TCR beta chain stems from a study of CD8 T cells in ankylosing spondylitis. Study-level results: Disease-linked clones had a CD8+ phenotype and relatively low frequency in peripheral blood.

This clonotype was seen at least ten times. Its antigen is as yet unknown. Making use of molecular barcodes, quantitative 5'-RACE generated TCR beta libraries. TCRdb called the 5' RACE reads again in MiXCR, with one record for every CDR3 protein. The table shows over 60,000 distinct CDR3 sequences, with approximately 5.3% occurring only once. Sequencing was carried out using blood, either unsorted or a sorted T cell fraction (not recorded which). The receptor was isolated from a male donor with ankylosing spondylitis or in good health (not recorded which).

CDR3 loop: CASSPARQAYEQYF. Written as DNA, the CDR3 is TGTGCCAGCTCACCGGCTCGACAGGCCTACGAGCAGTACTTC. The chain carries TRBV18 and TRBJ2-7; TRBD1 is a possible D gene (6 bases). The CDR3 length is 14 residues. Germline values: CDR1 KGHSH, CDR2 LQKENI. Trimming took off 3 bases at V and 2 bases at J, with 11 bases between the two ends.